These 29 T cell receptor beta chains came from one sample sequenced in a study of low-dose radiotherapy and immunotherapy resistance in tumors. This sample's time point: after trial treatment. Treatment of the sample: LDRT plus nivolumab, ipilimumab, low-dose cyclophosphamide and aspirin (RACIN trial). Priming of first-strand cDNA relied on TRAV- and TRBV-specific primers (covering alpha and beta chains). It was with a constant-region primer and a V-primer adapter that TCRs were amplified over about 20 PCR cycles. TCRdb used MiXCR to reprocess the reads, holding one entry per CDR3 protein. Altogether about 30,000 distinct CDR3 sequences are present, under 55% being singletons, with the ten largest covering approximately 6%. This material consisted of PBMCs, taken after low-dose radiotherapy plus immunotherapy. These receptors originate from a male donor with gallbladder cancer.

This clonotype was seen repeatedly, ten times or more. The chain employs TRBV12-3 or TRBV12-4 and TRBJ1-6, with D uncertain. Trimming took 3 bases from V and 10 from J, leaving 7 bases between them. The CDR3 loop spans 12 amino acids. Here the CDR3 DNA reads TGTGCCAGCAGTTTTAACCTATCACCCCTCCACTTT. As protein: CASSFNLSPLHF.

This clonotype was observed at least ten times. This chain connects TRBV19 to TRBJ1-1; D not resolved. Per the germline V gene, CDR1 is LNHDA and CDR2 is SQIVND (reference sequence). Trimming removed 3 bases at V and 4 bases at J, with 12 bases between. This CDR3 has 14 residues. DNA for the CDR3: TGTGCCAGTAGTATGGGAGGATTGGCCACTGAAGCTTTCTTT. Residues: CASSMGGLATEAFF.

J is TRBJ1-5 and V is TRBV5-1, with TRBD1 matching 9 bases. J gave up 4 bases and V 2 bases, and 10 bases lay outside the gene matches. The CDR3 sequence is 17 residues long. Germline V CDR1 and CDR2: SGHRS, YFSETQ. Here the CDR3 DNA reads TGCGCCAGCAGCTTCACCTCGGGACAGGGTGGGAATCAGCCCCAGCATTTT. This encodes CASSFTSGQGGNQPQHF.

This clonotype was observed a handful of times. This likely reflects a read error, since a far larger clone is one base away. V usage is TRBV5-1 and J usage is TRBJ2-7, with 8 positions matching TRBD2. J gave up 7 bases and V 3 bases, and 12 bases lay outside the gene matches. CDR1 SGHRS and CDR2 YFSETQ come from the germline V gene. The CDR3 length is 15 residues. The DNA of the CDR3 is TGCGCCAGCAGCTCAGGCGGGGGGCTCTACAATGAGCAGTACTTC. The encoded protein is CASSSGGGLYNEQYF. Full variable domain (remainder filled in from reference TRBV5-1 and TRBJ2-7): KAGVTQTPRYLIKTRGQQVTLSCSPISGHRSVSWYQQTPGQGLQFLFEYFSETQRNKGNFPGRFSGRQFSNSRSEMNVSTLELGDSALYLCASSSGGGLYNEQYFGPGTRLTVT.

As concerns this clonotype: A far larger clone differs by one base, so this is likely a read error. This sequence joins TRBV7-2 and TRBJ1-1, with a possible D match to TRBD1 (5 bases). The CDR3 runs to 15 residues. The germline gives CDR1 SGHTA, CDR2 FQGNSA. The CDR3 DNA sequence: TGTGCCAGGAGCTTGGAGGGGTTCGTGATCACTGAAGCTTTCTTT. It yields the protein CARSLEGFVITEAFF.

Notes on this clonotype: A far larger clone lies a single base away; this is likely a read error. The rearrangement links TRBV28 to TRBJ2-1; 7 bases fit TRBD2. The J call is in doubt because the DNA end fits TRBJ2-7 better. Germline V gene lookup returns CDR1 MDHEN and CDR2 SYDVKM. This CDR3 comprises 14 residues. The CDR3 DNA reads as TGTGCCCGCAGCGGGGACTCATCCTCCTACGAGCAGTACTTC. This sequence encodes CARSGDSSSYEQYF.

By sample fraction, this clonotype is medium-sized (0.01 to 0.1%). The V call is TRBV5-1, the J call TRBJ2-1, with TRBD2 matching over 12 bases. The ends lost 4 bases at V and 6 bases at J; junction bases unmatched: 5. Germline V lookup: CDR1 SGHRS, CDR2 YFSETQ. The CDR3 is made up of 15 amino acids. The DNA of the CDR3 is TGCGCCAGCAGCCCTAGCGGGGGGGGCCCCAATGAGCAGTTCTTC. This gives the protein CASSPSGGGPNEQFF.

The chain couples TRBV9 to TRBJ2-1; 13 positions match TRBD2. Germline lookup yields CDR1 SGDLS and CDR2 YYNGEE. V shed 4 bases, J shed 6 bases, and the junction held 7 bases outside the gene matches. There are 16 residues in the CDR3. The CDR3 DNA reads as TGTGCCAGCAGCCTCAGGACTAGCGGGAGCGGCAATGAGCAGTTCTTC. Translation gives CASSLRTSGSGNEQFF.

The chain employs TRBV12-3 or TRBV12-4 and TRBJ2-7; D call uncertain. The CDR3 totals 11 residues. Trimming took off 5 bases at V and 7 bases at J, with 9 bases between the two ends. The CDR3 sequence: CASSPGEEQYF. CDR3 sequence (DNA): TGTGCCAGCAGTCCAGGAGAGGAGCAGTACTTC.

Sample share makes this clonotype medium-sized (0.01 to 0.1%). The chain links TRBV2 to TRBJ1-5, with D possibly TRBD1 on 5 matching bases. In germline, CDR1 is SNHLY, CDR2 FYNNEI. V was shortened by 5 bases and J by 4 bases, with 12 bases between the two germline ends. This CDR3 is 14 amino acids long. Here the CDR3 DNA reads TGTGCCAGCAGTCACCCGGGGGAAAATCAGCCCCAGCATTTT. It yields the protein CASSHPGENQPQHF.

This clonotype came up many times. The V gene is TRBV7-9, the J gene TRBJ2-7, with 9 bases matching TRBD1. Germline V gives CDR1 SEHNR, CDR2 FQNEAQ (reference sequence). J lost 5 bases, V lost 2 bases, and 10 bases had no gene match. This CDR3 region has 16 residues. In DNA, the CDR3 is TGTGCCAGCAGCTTAAAGCCGGGACAGGGCAGCCACGAGCAGTACTTC. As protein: CASSLKPGQGSHEQYF.

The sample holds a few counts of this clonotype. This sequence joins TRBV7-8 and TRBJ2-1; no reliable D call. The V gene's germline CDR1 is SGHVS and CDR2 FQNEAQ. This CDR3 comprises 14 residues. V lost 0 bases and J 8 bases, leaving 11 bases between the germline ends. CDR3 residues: CASSLAKYFDEQFF. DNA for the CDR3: TGTGCCAGCAGCTTAGCCAAGTATTTCGATGAGCAGTTCTTC.

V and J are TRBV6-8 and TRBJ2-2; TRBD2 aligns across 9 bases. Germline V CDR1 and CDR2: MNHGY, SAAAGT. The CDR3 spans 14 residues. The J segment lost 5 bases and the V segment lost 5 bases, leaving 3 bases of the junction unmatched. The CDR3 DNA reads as TGTGCCAGCAGTGAAGCGGGGGGTACCGGGGAGCTGTTTTTT. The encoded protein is CASSEAGGTGELFF.

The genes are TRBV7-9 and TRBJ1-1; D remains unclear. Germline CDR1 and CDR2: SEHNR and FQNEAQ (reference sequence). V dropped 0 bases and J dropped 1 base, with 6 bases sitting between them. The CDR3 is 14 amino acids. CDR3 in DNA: TGTGCCAGCAGCTTAGCCCCTTCGAACACTGAAGCTTTCTTT. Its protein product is CASSLAPSNTEAFF.

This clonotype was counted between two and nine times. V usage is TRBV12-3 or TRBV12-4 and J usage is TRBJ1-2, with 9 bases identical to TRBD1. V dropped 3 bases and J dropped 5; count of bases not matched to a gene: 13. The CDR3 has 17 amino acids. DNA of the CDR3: TGTGCCAGCAGTTTTTGGGACAGGGCTCTTAAGTTTTATGGCTACACCTTC. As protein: CASSFWDRALKFYGYTF.

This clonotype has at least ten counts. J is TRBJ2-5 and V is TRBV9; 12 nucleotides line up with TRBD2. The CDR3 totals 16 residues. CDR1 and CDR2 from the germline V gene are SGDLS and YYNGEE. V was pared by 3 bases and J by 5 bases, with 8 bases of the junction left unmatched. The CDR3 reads CASSARTSGTGETQYF. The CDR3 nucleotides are TGTGCCAGCAGCGCCCGGACTAGCGGGACCGGGGAGACCCAGTACTTC.

For the CDR3, the DNA is TGTGCCAGCAGCCGCGGGGGTGGACTGAACATTCAGTACTTC. Protein sequence: CASSRGGGLNIQYF. This chain joins TRBV6-2 or TRBV6-3 and TRBJ2-4; 7 bases match TRBD2. CDR3 length: 14 residues. Unmatched junction bases numbered 9, after V lost 6 bases and J lost 7 bases. Germline CDR1 reads MNHEY; CDR2 reads SVGEGT.

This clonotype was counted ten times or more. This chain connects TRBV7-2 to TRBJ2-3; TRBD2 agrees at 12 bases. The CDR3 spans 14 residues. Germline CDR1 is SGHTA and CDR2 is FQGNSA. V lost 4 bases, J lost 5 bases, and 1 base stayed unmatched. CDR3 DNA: TGTGCCAGCAGCTGGGGACTAGCGGGAGATACGCAGTATTTT. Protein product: CASSWGLAGDTQYF. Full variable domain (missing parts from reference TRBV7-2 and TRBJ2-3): GAGVSQSPSNKVTEKGKDVELRCDPISGHTALYWYRQSLGQGLEFLIYFQGNSAPDKSGLPSDRFSAERTGGSVSTLTIQRTQQEDSAVYLCASSWGLAGDTQYFGPGTRLTVL.

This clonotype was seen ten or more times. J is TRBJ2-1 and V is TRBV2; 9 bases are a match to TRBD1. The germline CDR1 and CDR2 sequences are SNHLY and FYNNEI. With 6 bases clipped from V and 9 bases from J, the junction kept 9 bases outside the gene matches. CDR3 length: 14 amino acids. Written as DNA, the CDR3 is TGTGCCAGCAGCCCGGGACAGGGCCTCAGTGAGCAGTTCTTC. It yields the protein CASSPGQGLSEQFF.

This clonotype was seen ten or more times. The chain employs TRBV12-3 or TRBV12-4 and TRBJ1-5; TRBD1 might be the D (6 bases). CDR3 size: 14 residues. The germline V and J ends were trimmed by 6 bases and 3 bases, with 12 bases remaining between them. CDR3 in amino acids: CASSPGQYNQPQHF. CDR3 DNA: TGTGCCAGCAGCCCCGGACAGTACAATCAGCCCCAGCATTTT.

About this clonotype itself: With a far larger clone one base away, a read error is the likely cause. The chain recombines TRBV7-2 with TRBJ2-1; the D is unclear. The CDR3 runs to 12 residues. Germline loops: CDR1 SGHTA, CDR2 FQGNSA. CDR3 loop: CASSPPVNEHFF. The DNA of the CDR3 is TGTGCCAGCAGCCCCCCGGTAAATGAGCACTTCTTC.

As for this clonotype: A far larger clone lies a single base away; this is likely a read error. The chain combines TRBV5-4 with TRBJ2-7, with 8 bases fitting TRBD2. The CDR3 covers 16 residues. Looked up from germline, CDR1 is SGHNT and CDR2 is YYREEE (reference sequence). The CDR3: CASNLPGGGLINEQYF. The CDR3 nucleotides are TGTGCCAGCAACTTGCCCGGCGGGGGGCTGATCAATGAGCAGTACTTC.

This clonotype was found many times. In nucleotides, the CDR3 is TGTGCCAGGTTCGTCGCCGGGGAGCTGTTTTTT. Residues: CARFVAGELFF. The chain uses TRBV7-9 and TRBJ2-2; D gene ambiguous. The CDR3 loop spans 11 amino acids. The germline V gene encodes CDR1 SEHNR and CDR2 FQNEAQ (reference sequence). Trimming shortened V by 9 bases and J by 6 bases, and 8 bases separated the two germline ends.

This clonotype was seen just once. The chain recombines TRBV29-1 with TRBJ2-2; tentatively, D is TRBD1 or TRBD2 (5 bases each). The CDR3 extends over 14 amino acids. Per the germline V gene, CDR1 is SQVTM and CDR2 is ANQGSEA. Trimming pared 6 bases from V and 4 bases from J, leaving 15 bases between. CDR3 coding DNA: TGCAGCGTCCACCGGGACGCGGCCACCGGGGAGCTGTTTTTT. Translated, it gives CSVHRDAATGELFF.

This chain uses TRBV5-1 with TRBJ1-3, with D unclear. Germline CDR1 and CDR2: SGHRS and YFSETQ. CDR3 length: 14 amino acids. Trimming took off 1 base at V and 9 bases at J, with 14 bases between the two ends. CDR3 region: CASSLKAGGGTIYF. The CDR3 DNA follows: TGCGCCAGCAGCTTGAAGGCAGGCGGAGGCACCATATATTTT.

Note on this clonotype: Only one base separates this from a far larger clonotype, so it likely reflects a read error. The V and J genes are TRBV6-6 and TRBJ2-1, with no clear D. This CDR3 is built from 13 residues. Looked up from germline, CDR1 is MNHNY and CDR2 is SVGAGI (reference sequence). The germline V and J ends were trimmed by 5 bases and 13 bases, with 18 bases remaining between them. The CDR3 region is CASSPDSSSIQFF. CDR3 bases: TGTGCCAGCAGTCCAGACTCATCCAGCATTCAGTTCTTC.

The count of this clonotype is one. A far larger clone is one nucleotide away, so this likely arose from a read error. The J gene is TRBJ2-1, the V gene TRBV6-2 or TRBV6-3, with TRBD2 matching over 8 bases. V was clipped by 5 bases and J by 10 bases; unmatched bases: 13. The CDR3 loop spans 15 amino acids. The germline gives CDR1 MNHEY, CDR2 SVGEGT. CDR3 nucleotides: TGTGCCAGCAGTCGACCGGGACTAGTAGGCGACGAGCAGTTCTTC. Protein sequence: CASSRPGLVGDEQFF.

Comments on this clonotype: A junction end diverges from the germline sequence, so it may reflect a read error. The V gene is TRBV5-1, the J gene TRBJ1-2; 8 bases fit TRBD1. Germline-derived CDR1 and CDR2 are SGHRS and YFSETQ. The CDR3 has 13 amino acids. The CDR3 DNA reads TGTGCCAGCAGCCCCAGGGGGCCGGAGGGCTACACCTTC. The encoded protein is CASSPRGPEGYTF.

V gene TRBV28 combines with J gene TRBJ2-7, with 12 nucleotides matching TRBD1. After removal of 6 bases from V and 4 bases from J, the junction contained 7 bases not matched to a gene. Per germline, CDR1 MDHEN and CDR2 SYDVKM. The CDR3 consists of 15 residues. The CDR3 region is CASSPSGQGAYEQYF. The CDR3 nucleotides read TGTGCCAGCAGCCCCTCGGGACAGGGGGCTTACGAGCAGTACTTC.